This TCR beta chain was sequenced for a study of identical twins. Overall study results and limits: Less excess twin sharing appeared in beta out-of-frame sequences. Findings depended on cross-sectional statistics rather than tracking the same donors.

MiXCR, applied by TCRdb to the 5' RACE reads, yields one record per CDR3 protein. The sample has around 1.7 million distinct CDR3 sequences, less than 40% seen once; the top ten hold 0.25% to 0.3%. Note on this clonotype: Its antigen is not known.

The V gene's germline CDR1 is LNHDA and CDR2 SQIVND (reference sequence). Trimming took off 8 bases at V and 6 bases at J, with 18 bases between the two ends. CDR3 size: 14 residues. Only healthy Caucasians were enrolled as donors. This chain uses TRBV19 with TRBJ2-3, with D maybe TRBD2 (6 bases). The sequence was obtained from a newborn girl in good health. Sequenced material: cord blood. CDR3 sequence reads: CASLGRGYTDTQYF. CDR3 bases: TGTGCCAGTCTTGGGCGGGGCTACACGGATACGCAGTATTTT.